These T cell receptor beta chains were read from a single sample in a study of T-cell reconstitution after alpha-beta-depleted transplantation in children. TCRdb re-called the PCR reads with MiXCR, one entry per CDR3 protein. The sample records approximately 800,000 distinct CDR3 sequences, about 16% being singletons. The sequencing used PBMCs, mostly from graft donor cells, collected 360 days after TCRalphabeta/CD19-depleted stem cell transplant. The receptors stem from a male patient younger than 18 who had a stem cell transplant for acute lymphoblastic leukemia, so the T cells may come from the graft donor. The CDR3 runs from the conserved cysteine through the conserved F or W. A D gene is named only where the DNA matches it firmly. The listing skips clone size in some rows; elsewhere it reads once, few, many or a size class.

v_call,d_call,clone_size,j_call,cdr3_aa,cdr3_nt
TRBV4-2,TRBD2,-,TRBJ2-7,CARGPGTRAEQYF,TGTGCCAGGGGCCCCGGGACTAGAGCCGAGCAGTACTTC
TRBV12-3/TRBV12-4,-,many,TRBJ2-7,CASSFMDSEQYF,TGTGCCAGCAGTTTTATGGACAGCGAGCAGTACTTC
TRBV2,TRBD2,-,TRBJ2-3,CASRVTSGSFTDTQYF,TGTGCCAGCAGGGTCACTAGCGGGAGTTTTACAGATACGCAGTATTTT
TRBV5-1,TRBD2,-,TRBJ2-3,CASNLSGRPIASTDTQYF,TGCGCCAGCAACCTTAGCGGGAGGCCTATCGCTAGCACAGATACGCAGTATTTT
TRBV18,-,few,TRBJ2-3,CASFPTESTDTQYF,TGTGCCAGCTTCCCGACAGAAAGCACAGATACGCAGTATTTT
TRBV12-3/TRBV12-4,TRBD2,many,TRBJ2-1,CASSLAGGIYNEQFF,TGTGCCAGCAGTTTAGCGGGAGGGATTTACAATGAGCAGTTCTTC
TRBV5-1,-,-,TRBJ2-1,CASSLVLGMDEQFF,TGCGCCAGCAGCTTGGTGCTGGGGATGGATGAGCAGTTCTTC
TRBV5-1,TRBD1,-,TRBJ2-7,CASSLGLGTGHYEQYF,TGCGCCAGCAGCTTGGGACTCGGGACAGGGCACTACGAGCAGTACTTC
TRBV5-1,TRBD1,-,TRBJ1-6,CASSGGTDGGSPLHF,TGCGCCAGCAGCGGGGGGACAGACGGCGGGTCACCCCTCCACTTT
TRBV10-3,TRBD1,-,TRBJ1-5,CAISEAHRGGDQPQHF,TGTGCCATCAGTGAGGCCCACAGGGGTGGTGATCAGCCCCAGCATTTT
TRBV2,-,few,TRBJ2-4,CASWALKGNIQYF,TGTGCCAGCTGGGCCCTCAAGGGGAACATTCAGTACTTC
TRBV27,-,few,TRBJ2-1,CASSFLGTISYNEQFF,TGTGCCAGCAGTTTTTTGGGCACCATTTCCTACAATGAGCAGTTCTTC
TRBV13,-,-,TRBJ2-3,CASSSTGLWF,TGTGCCAGCAGCTCCACCGGATTATGGTTT